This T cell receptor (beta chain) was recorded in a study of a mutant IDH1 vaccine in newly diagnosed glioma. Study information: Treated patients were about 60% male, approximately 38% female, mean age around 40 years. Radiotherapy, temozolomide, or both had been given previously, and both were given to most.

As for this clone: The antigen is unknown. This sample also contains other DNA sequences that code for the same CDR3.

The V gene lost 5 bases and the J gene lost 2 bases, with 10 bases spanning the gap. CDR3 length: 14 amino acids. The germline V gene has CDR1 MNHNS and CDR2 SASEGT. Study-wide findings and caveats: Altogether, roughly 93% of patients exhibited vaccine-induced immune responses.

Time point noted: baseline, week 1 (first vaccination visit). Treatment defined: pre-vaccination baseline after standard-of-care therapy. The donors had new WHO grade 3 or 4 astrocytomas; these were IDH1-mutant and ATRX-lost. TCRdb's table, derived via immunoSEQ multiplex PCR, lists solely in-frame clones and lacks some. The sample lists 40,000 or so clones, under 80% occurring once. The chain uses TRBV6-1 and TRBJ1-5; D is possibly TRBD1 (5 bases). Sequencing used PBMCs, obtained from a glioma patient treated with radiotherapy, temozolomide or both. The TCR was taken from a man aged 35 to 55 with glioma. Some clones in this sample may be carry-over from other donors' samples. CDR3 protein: CASSSSRGNQPQHF. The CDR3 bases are TGTGCCAGCAGTTCATCCAGGGGCAATCAGCCCCAGCATTTT.